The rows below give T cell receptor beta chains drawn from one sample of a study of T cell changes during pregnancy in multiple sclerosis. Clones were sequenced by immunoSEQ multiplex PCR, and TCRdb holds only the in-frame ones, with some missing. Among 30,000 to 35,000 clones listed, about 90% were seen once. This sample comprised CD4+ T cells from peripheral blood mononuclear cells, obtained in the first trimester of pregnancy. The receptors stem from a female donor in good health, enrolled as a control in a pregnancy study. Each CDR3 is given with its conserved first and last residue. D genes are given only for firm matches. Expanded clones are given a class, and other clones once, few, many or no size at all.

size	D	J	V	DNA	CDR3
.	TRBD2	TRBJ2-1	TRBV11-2	TGTGCCAGCAGCCTCCGGGCTAGCGGGGCGGGCAATGAGCAGTTCTTC	CASSLRASGAGNEQFF
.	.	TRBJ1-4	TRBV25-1	TGTGCCAGCAGTCCTCCCCGGAGTAATAATGAAAAACTGTTTTTT	CASSPPRSNNEKLFF
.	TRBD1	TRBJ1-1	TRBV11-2	TGTGCCAGCCTACAACCAGGGAGGGACAGGGATACTGAAGCTTTCTTT	CASLQPGRDRDTEAFF
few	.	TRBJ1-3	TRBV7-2	TGTGCCAGCAGCTTAGTTTATGGAAACACCATATATTTT	CASSLVYGNTIYF
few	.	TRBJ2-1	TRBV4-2	TGTGCCAGCAGCCAAGATGCGAATGCTTGGAATGAGCAGTTCTTC	CASSQDANAWNEQFF
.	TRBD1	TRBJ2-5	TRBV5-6	TGTGCCAGCAGCTCTTCAGGTCGACAGGGCGCAGAGACCCAGTACTTC	CASSSSGRQGAETQYF
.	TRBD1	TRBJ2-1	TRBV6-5	TGTGCCAGCAGTAAACCGGGACAGGGAATCTATGAGCAGTTCTTC	CASSKPGQGIYEQFF
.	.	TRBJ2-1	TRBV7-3	TGTGCCAGCAGCCAAGCAAGGGAGGATGAGCAGTTCTTC	CASSQAREDEQFF
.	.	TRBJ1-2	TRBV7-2	TGTGCCAGCAGCTTAGAATCAGGTGGCTACACCTTC	CASSLESGGYTF
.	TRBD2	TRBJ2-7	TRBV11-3	TGTGCCAGCAGCCCGAACTCTATTCCCGGACTAGCGCGGAGAACCTACGAGCAGTACTTC	CASSPNSIPGLARRTYEQYF
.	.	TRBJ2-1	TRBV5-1	TGCGCCAGCAGCTTCTTACAGAGAGTCTCCTACAATGAGCAGTTCTTC	CASSFLQRVSYNEQFF
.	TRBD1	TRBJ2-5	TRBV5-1	TGCGCCAGCAGTTTGACAGGGGAAGAGACCCAGTACTTC	CASSLTGEETQYF
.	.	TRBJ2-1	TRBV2	TGTGCCAGCAGTGATCGGCTAGCGAGAGCCCTCGGTGGTGAGCAGTTCTTC	CASSDRLARALGGEQFF
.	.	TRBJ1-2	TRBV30	TGTGCCTGGAGCGGAGGGTATGGCTACACCTTC	CAWSGGYGYTF
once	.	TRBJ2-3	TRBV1	TGCACCAGCATAATAGCGGGAAGTTTCACAGATACGCAGTATTTT	CTSIIAGSFTDTQYF
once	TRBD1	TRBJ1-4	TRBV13	TGTGCCAGCAGCTTAGGGGGTACAGGGGCAGAAAAACTGTTTTTT	CASSLGGTGAEKLFF
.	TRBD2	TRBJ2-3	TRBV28	TGTGCCAGCGTAGCGGGGACTTCCACAGATACGCAGTATTTT	CASVAGTSTDTQYF
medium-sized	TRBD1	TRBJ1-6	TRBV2	TGTGCCAGCAGTCAAAGTAGACAGGGAAATTCACCCCTCCACTTT	CASSQSRQGNSPLHF
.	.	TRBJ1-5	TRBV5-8	TGTGCCAGCCGAACACGGACAGCTCCAAATCAGCCCCAGCATTTT	CASRTRTAPNQPQHF
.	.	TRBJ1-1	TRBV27	TGTGCCAGCAGTCCTTGGTCTGGGGGCGTGGACACTGAAGCTTTCTTT	CASSPWSGGVDTEAFF
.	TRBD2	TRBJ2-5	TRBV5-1	TGCGCCAGCAGCATTAGCGGGGCGGAGACCCAGTACTTC	CASSISGAETQYF
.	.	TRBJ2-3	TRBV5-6	TGTGCCAGCAGCCACATCAGTGGGGCGGATACGCAGTATTTT	CASSHISGADTQYF
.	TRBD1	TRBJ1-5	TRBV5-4	TGTGCCAGCAGCCTTGGGACAGGGCCCCAGCATTTT	CASSLGTGPQHF
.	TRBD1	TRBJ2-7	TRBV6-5	TGTGCCGCCGGGGAGGACAGGGTTAGCGAGCAGTACTTC	CAAGEDRVSEQYF
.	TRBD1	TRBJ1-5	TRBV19	TGTGCCAGTAGTCCGCGACAGGGGAATAGCAATCAGCCCCAGCATTTT	CASSPRQGNSNQPQHF
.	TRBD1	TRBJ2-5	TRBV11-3	TGTGCCAGCAGCTTAGGTACCGAGGGGGCTTTAGAGACCCAGTACTTC	CASSLGTEGALETQYF
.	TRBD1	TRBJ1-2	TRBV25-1	TGTGCCAGCAGTCCTGGGACAGGGTCTGGCTACACCTTC	CASSPGTGSGYTF
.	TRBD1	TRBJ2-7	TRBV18	TGTGCCAGCTCACCGGGACAGGGATTTAGTTCCTCCTACGAGCAGTACTTC	CASSPGQGFSSSYEQYF
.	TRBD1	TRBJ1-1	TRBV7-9	TGTGCCAGCGCAAGGGGGCGGAATGGTAACACTGAAGCTTTCTTT	CASARGRNGNTEAFF
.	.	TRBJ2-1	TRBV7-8	TGTGCCAGCAGCTTACGAGGGAGTGAGCAGTTCTTC	CASSLRGSEQFF
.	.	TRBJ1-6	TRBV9	TGTGCCAGCAGCGGCCCCCCGTCAGGGAATTCACCCCTCCACTTT	CASSGPPSGNSPLHF
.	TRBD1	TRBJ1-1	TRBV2	TGTGCCAGCAGTGTACAGGGGAGGAACACTGAAGCTTTCTTT	CASSVQGRNTEAFF
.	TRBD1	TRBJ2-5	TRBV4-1	TGCGCCAGCAGCCAAGATAGGGGACAGGGACGAGGGGAGACCCAGTACTTC	CASSQDRGQGRGETQYF
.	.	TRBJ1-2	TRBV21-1	TGTGCCAGCAGCAAAGAGGGGTCGTACTATGGCTACACCTTC	CASSKEGSYYGYTF
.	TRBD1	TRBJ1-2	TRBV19	TGTGCCAGTAGAGGGGGCAATGGCTACACCTTC	CASRGGNGYTF
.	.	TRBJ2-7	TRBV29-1	TGCAGCGTAAGCCGGGACATGGGGGTTAGGGAGCAGTACTTC	CSVSRDMGVREQYF
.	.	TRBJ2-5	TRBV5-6	TGTGCCAGCAGCTCCGGACAGAGGGAGACCCAGTACTTC	CASSSGQRETQYF
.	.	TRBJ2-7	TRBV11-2	TGTGCCAGCAGCTTAATGCAGAATTACCGGCAGTACTTC	CASSLMQNYRQYF
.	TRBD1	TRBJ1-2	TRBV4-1	TGCGCCAGCAGCCAAGCTCTCAACAGGGGGGAGGTTAGGATGGATGGCTACACCTTC	CASSQALNRGEVRMDGYTF
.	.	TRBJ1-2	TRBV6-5	TGTGCCAGCAGTTACTCAACACAGGGCACGGGTGGCTACACCTTC	CASSYSTQGTGGYTF
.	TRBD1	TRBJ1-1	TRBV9	TGTGCCAGCAGCGCGTTGGGACAGGGGAACACTGAAGCTTTCTTT	CASSALGQGNTEAFF
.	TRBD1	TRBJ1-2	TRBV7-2	TGTGCCAGCAGCTTCGGGGGACAGGGGCAGAACTATGGCTACACCTTC	CASSFGGQGQNYGYTF
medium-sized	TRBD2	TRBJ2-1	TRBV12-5	TGTGCTAGTGGTTTGGCGCCCCTCCCTTTGCGGGGGGGGTCTACCTATGAGCAGTTCTTC	CASGLAPLPLRGGSTYEQFF
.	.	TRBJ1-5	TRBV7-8	TGTGCCAGCAGCCTCTTGAGCAATCAGCCCCAGCATTTT	CASSLLSNQPQHF
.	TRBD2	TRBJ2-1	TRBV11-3	TGTGCCAGCAGCTTAGAAAGTTTACGCCGTCTAGCGGGGTTATACAATGAGCAGTTCTTC	CASSLESLRRLAGLYNEQFF
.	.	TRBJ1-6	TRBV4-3	TGCGCCAGCAGCCAAGATGCGAGCTCTCCCCTCCACTTT	CASSQDASSPLHF
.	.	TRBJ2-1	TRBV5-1	TGCGCCAGCAGATACGGGACATCCAATGAGCAGTTCTTC	CASRYGTSNEQFF
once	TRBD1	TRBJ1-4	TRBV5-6	TGTGCCAGCAGCTTGGGATGGCAGGGGGATGAAAAACTGTTTTTT	CASSLGWQGDEKLFF
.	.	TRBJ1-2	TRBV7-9	TGTGCCAGCAGCTTAGCGTCTACTAACTATGGCTACACCTTC	CASSLASTNYGYTF
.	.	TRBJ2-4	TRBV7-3	TGTGCCAGCAGCCACGGGCGGGGAGCCAAAAACATTCAGTACTTC	CASSHGRGAKNIQYF
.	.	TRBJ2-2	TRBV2	TGTGCCAGCAGTGGGGTAGAGGGAGGGGAGCTGTTTTTT	CASSGVEGGELFF
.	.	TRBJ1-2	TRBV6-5	TGTGCCAGCAGTTGGGCAGGGCCCCATGGCTACACCTTC	CASSWAGPHGYTF
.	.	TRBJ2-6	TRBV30	TGTGCCTGGAGTGTGGGCAGGGTGAGCGCCAACGTCCTGACTTTC	CAWSVGRVSANVLTF
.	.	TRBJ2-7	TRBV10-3	TGTGCCATCAGTGATGGGTACAGGTACGAGCAGTACTTC	CAISDGYRYEQYF
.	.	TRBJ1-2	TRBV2	TGTGCCAGCAGGCGCAATACCGGGAATATCTATGGCTACACCTTC	CASRRNTGNIYGYTF